Shown below are 25 T cell receptor beta chains from a single sample sequenced in a study of molecular identifiers for immune sequencing clone quantification. TCRdb ran MiXCR on the PCR reads and lists one entry per CDR3 protein. The sample has more than 60,000 distinct CDR3 sequences; 15% to 20% are singletons. Sample: naive CD8+ T cells from blood, with Jurkat cell RNA spiked in. Described subset: FACS-sorted CD8+CD4-CCR7+CD45RA+ naive T cells. The receptors here all came from a human donor in good health. Some libraries in this study had Jurkat cell RNA spiked in.

As regards this clonotype: This clone may be a read error of a much larger clone one base away. V and J are TRBV7-9 and TRBJ1-6; 7 positions match TRBD1. The CDR3 consists of 15 residues. CDR1 is SEHNR, CDR2 FQNEAQ, per germline (reference sequence). The CDR3 region is CASSSRQGVDSPLRF. The CDR3 nucleotides are TGTGCCAGCAGCTCCCGACAGGGCGTCGATTCACCCCTCCGCTTT.

This clonotype was seen many times. The chain combines TRBV3-1 with TRBJ2-3, with 8 positions matching TRBD1. The junction had 13 bases not matched to a gene; V was cut back by 0 bases and J by 2 bases. This CDR3 is 19 amino acids long. Looked up from germline, CDR1 is LGHDT and CDR2 is YNNKEL (reference sequence). CDR3 nucleotides: TGTGCCAGCAGCCAAGATGGTCTGGTGAGGGACAGGACCACAGATACGCAGTATTTT. This sequence encodes CASSQDGLVRDRTTDTQYF.

This clonotype was seen ten or more times. The chain joins TRBV5-1 to TRBJ1-2; tentative D call: TRBD1 (5 bases). V was cut by 0 bases and J by 0 bases, with 24 bases left in between. CDR3 size: 20 residues. Germline lookup yields CDR1 SGHRS and CDR2 YFSETQ. The CDR3 protein is CASSLVPQGEGAATNYGYTF. The CDR3 nucleotides read TGCGCCAGCAGCTTGGTTCCTCAGGGTGAAGGGGCCGCAACTAACTATGGCTACACCTTC.

The gene calls are TRBV6-2 or TRBV6-3 and TRBJ2-5; 7 nucleotides align to TRBD1. Trimming removed 2 bases from V and 9 bases from J; junction bases left unmatched: 21. CDR3 length: 18 residues. Germline CDR1 reads MNHEY; CDR2 reads SVGEGT. CDR3 protein: CASSYPNPPDRDQEAQYF. CDR3 DNA: TGTGCCAGCAGTTACCCGAATCCTCCTGACAGGGACCAGGAGGCCCAGTACTTC.

This clonotype was observed a few times. The chain joins TRBV24-1 to TRBJ2-2; D ambiguous. This CDR3 is built from 15 residues. CDR1 KGHDR and CDR2 SFDVKD come from the germline V gene. The germline V and J ends were trimmed by 5 bases and 0 bases, with 9 bases remaining between them. DNA of the CDR3: TGTGCCACCAGTGGCCCTGACGCGAACACCGGGGAGCTGTTTTTT. Its translation is CATSGPDANTGELFF.

This clonotype was detected only a few times. Just one base apart from a much larger clone, this may be a read error. The rearrangement links TRBV7-9 to TRBJ1-3; D might be TRBD1 (5 bases). Germline V CDR1 and CDR2: SEHNR, FQNEAQ (reference sequence). This CDR3 spans 20 amino acids. The CDR3 region has the DNA TGTGCCAGCAGCCAACACCCGTTAGGGGCAGAAACCTTCTCTGGAAACACCATATGTTTT. Translated: CASSQHPLGAETFSGNTICF.

This clonotype was detected many times. The V and J genes are TRBV7-9 and TRBJ1-1; 8 positions match TRBD1. Germline-derived CDR1 and CDR2 are SEHNR and FQNEAQ (reference sequence). J lost 1 base, V lost 5 bases, and 9 bases had no gene match. The CDR3 covers 16 residues. The CDR3 sequence: CASSNSGGTGNTEAFF. The CDR3 coding sequence is TGTGCCAGCAGCAATTCGGGGGGGACAGGGAACACTGAAGCTTTCTTT.

This clonotype was detected ten times or more. V gene TRBV9 combines with J gene TRBJ2-1; TRBD1 agrees at 8 bases. The germline V gene encodes CDR1 SGDLS and CDR2 YYNGEE. Trimming at V came to 4 bases and at J to 1 base, leaving 13 bases not matched to a gene. The CDR3 has 18 residues. CDR3 sequence: CASSPGILRDRSYNEQFF. The CDR3 DNA sequence: TGTGCCAGCAGCCCTGGGATCTTGCGGGACAGGTCCTACAATGAGCAGTTCTTC. The complete variable domain, with remaining parts taken from reference TRBV9 and TRBJ2-1, reads DSGVTQTPKHLITATGQRVTLRCSPRSGDLSVYWYQQSLDQGLQFLIQYYNGEERAKGNILERFSAQQFPDLHSELNLSSLELGDSALYFCASSPGILRDRSYNEQFFGPGTRLTVL.

This clonotype was observed a few times. This sequence joins TRBV19 and TRBJ2-2; 7 bases are shared with TRBD2. V trimming: 5 bases; J trimming: 3 bases; junction bases outside the gene matches: 6. Germline CDR1 reads LNHDA; CDR2 reads SQIVND (reference sequence). CDR3 length equals 15 residues. The CDR3 is CASSYGGSDTGELFF. In DNA, the CDR3 is TGTGCCAGTAGTTACGGCGGGAGTGACACCGGGGAGCTGTTTTTT.

Many counts were recorded for this clonotype. V is TRBV27 and J is TRBJ2-2; perhaps TRBD1 as D (7 bases). Trimming pared 10 bases from V and 2 bases from J, leaving 11 bases between. The CDR3 has 13 amino acids. Germline CDR1 reads MNHEY; CDR2 reads SMNVEV (reference sequence). The CDR3 bases are TGTGCCACCAGGGGGACTAACACCGGGGAGCTGTTTTTT. This codes for CATRGTNTGELFF.

This clonotype was seen ten or more times. V is TRBV4-1 and J is TRBJ2-7; 7 bases are a match to TRBD2. Per germline, CDR1 MGHRA and CDR2 YSYEKL. V was clipped by 6 bases and J by 2 bases; unmatched bases: 1. The CDR3 loop spans 12 amino acids. The CDR3 protein is CASRAGTYEQYF. Written as DNA, the CDR3 is TGCGCCAGCAGAGCGGGGACCTACGAGCAGTACTTC.

On this clonotype: A much bigger clone sits one base away, suggesting this may be a read error. The rearrangement joins TRBV14 to TRBJ1-1; D not certain. The CDR3 runs 12 residues. V lost 7 bases and J lost 4, with 10 bases in between. The germline CDR1 and CDR2 sequences are SGHDN and FVKESK. The CDR3 DNA sequence: TGTGCCAGCAAGGGAGGAGGCACTGAAGCTTTCTTT. The encoded protein is CASKGGGTEAFF. The whole variable domain, remainder taken from reference TRBV14 and TRBJ1-1, is EAGVTQFPSHSVIEKGQTVTLRCDPISGHDNLYWYRRVMGKEIKFLLHFVKESKQDESGMPNNRFLAERTGGTYSTLKVQPAELEDSGVYFCASKGGGTEAFFGQGTRLTVV.

At least ten counts were recorded for this clonotype. The chain joins TRBV6-5 to TRBJ2-3, with TRBD2 as a possible D gene (6 bases). There are 16 residues in the CDR3. In germline, CDR1 is MNHEY, CDR2 SVGAGI. Trimming removed 0 bases at V and 2 bases at J, with 12 bases between. In DNA, the CDR3 is TGTGCCAGCAGTTACTCCCCACTAGCAGCCACAGATACGCAGTATTTT. Amino acids: CASSYSPLAATDTQYF.

This sequence joins TRBV6-6 and TRBJ2-7; D is ambiguous. Germline loops: CDR1 MNHNY, CDR2 SVGAGI (reference sequence). The CDR3 is made up of 17 amino acids. Between the trimmed V and J ends, which lost 2 bases and 3 bases, there was a span of 20 bases. The chain's CDR3 is CASSYPPSTSAIYEQYF. The CDR3 region has the DNA TGTGCCAGCAGTTACCCTCCCTCAACGAGTGCTATCTACGAGCAGTACTTC.

Remarks on this clonotype: A much bigger clone sits one base away, suggesting this may be a read error. The genes are TRBV28 and TRBJ2-1; 11 bases are a match to TRBD2. The CDR3 has 15 amino acids. CDR1 and CDR2 (germline): MDHEN, SYDVKM. With 6 bases clipped from V and 12 bases from J, the junction kept 13 bases outside the gene matches. The CDR3 sequence: CASSQLAGARDGQFF. The DNA for the CDR3 is TGTGCCAGCAGCCAACTAGCGGGGGCCCGCGATGGGCAGTTCTTC.

Details on this clonotype: A much larger clone lies a single base off, so this may be a read error. The genes are TRBV15 and TRBJ2-7; a possible D gene is TRBD2 (6 bases). This CDR3 has 15 amino acids. With 2 bases removed from V and 4 bases from J, the gap between germline ends came to 15 bases. Germline V lookup: CDR1 LNHNV, CDR2 YYDKDF (reference sequence). The CDR3 bases are TGTGCCACCAGCAGATCCGGACTATCGGGGTACGAGCAGTACTTC. Translation gives CATSRSGLSGYEQYF.

This clonotype was seen more than once but under ten times. The rearrangement joins TRBV7-8 to TRBJ2-1; 7 bases agree with TRBD2. CDR3 length: 15 residues. CDR1 and CDR2 (germline): SGHVS, FQNEAQ. With V trimmed by 5 bases and J by 5 bases, 9 bases remained unmatched. The CDR3 nucleotides are TGTGCCAGCAGCCCTATGGGAGGGAGGGACAATGAGCAGTTCTTC. This sequence encodes CASSPMGGRDNEQFF.

Of note for this clonotype: This may arise from a read error, as a much more abundant clone is one base away. The rearrangement uses TRBV7-8 and TRBJ2-7; 8 nucleotides match TRBD2. Germline V gene data show CDR1 as SGHVS and CDR2 as FQNEAQ. The CDR3 runs to 15 residues. CDR3 amino acids: CASSIPGLGFHERYF. CDR3 bases: TGTGCCAGCAGCATCCCGGGACTAGGGTTCCACGAGCGGTACTTC. The full variable domain, completed using reference TRBV7-8 and TRBJ2-7, is GAGVSQSPRYKVAKRGQDVALRCDPISGHVSLFWYQQALGQGPEFLTYFQNEAQLDKSGLPSDRFFAERPEGSVSTLKIQRTQQEDSAVYLCASSIPGLGFHERYFGPGTRLTVT.

This clonotype was seen many times. The chain combines TRBV7-8 with TRBJ1-5; no clear D gene. Trimming took off 1 base at V and 7 bases at J, with 8 bases between the two ends. CDR1 and CDR2 from the germline V gene are SGHVS and FQNEAQ. This CDR3 spans 13 amino acids. CDR3 DNA sequence: TGTGCCAGCAGCTTAGGGGTCTTACAGCCCCAGCATTTT. Translation: CASSLGVLQPQHF.

This clonotype appeared many times. This chain's CDR3 is CASSLSVGGWDMDNQPQHF. DNA for the CDR3: TGTGCCAGCAGCCTATCTGTAGGGGGATGGGACATGGACAATCAGCCCCAGCATTTT. The J gene is TRBJ1-5, the V gene TRBV7-8, with D maybe TRBD1 (6 bases). The CDR3 consists of 19 residues. Germline lookup yields CDR1 SGHVS and CDR2 FQNEAQ. Trimming left V 5 bases short and J 3 bases short, with 26 bases between.

CDR3 bases: TGTGCCAGCAGCTTAGCAAGGGGGACAGGGTTTTACGAGCAGTACTTC. Translating it yields CASSLARGTGFYEQYF. The V and J genes are TRBV7-6 and TRBJ2-7, with 9 bases lining up with TRBD1. CDR3 size: 16 residues. Per the germline V gene, CDR1 is SGHVS and CDR2 is FNYEAQ. Unmatched junction bases numbered 7, after V lost 0 bases and J lost 4 bases.

This clonotype was seen a few times. The chain joins TRBV7-9 to TRBJ2-1; D not resolved. The V end was cut by 5 bases, the J end by 8 bases, with 10 bases between. This CDR3 is 12 amino acids long. Germline V gives CDR1 SEHNR, CDR2 FQNEAQ (reference sequence). Written as DNA, the CDR3 is TGTGCCAGCAGCCCAGCTCCCCATGAGCAGTTCTTC. Amino acids: CASSPAPHEQFF.

Ten or more counts support this clonotype. The chain's CDR3 is CASGLANKYNEQFF. The CDR3 DNA is TGTGCCAGCGGATTGGCGAACAAGTACAATGAGCAGTTCTTC. The chain is built from TRBV6-2 or TRBV6-3 and TRBJ2-1; D call uncertain. Germline CDR1 and CDR2: MNHEY and SVGEGT. Trimming pared 8 bases from V and 4 bases from J, leaving 15 bases between. The CDR3 contains 14 residues.

In its sample, this clonotype was seen many times. Germline and junction disagree at one end, which may indicate a read error. The chain joins TRBV7-9 to TRBJ2-1; no firm D call. CDR3 length equals 13 residues. Per the germline V gene, CDR1 is SEHNR and CDR2 is FQNEAQ (reference sequence). The chain's CDR3 is CASNLYVYNEQFF. The CDR3 bases are TGTGCCAGCAACTTATACGTCTACAATGAGCAGTTCTTC.

This clonotype was counted ten times or more. The chain couples TRBV6-5 to TRBJ2-2; 10 positions agree with TRBD2. Unmatched junction bases numbered 7, after V lost 6 bases and J lost 6 bases. The germline V gene encodes CDR1 MNHEY and CDR2 SVGAGI. The CDR3 sequence is 15 residues long. As DNA, the CDR3 is TGTGCCAGCAGCTTAGCGGGAGGTGGGGCCGGGGAGCTGTTTTTT. This translates into CASSLAGGGAGELFF.